The rows below give T cell receptor beta chains drawn from one sample of a study of CD8 T cells in ankylosing spondylitis. Each CDR3 protein gets one entry after TCRdb re-called the 5' RACE reads with MiXCR. The sample holds fewer than 180,000 distinct CDR3 sequences; around 42% are singletons and the top ten take around 15%. Sequencing was carried out using synovial fluid, either unsorted or a sorted T cell fraction (not recorded which). These receptors were taken from a male donor with ankylosing spondylitis. CDR3s include the opening cysteine and the closing phenylalanine or tryptophan. The D gene is left open where the match is weak. Not every row has a clone size; where given, it reads once, few, many or a size class.

j_call d_call clone_size v_call cdr3_nt cdr3_aa
TRBJ1-6 TRBD1 . TRBV11-2 TGTGCCAGCAGCTTAGCTTCGTTTTGGGACAGAGATTCACCCCTCCACTTT CASSLASFWDRDSPLHF
TRBJ2-5 TRBD2 . TRBV7-6 TGTGCCAGCAGCATGCCGGGACTAGAGGGGAAAGAGACCCAGTACTTC CASSMPGLEGKETQYF
TRBJ1-3 . . TRBV2 TGTGCCAGCAGGGGACACCGACCTACGAGATCTGGAAACACCATATATTTT CASRGHRPTRSGNTIYF
TRBJ2-7 . few TRBV12-3/TRBV12-4 TGTGCCAGCAGTTTATTTTGGGCCGGGGGCGAGCAGTACTTC CASSLFWAGGEQYF
TRBJ2-3 . few TRBV7-2 TGTGCCAGCAGCTTAGTTCTCGAACAAGAGTATTTT CASSLVLEQEYF
TRBJ2-1 TRBD2 . TRBV20-1 TGCAGTGCTGACAGACTAGCGCCCTACAATGAGCAGTTCTTC CSADRLAPYNEQFF
TRBJ1-1 TRBD1 . TRBV24-1 TGTGCCACCAGTGATAAGGGCAGGGGGCCGTGGGGCACTGAAGCTTTCTTT CATSDKGRGPWGTEAFF
TRBJ1-5 TRBD1 . TRBV6-2/TRBV6-3 TGTGCCAGCAGTTTCCTGGGCAGGGGGCCCAATCAGCCCCAGCATTTT CASSFLGRGPNQPQHF
TRBJ2-2 TRBD1 many TRBV3-1 TGTGCCAGCCGCCCCCCGGGACAGACAATCACCGGGGAGCTGTTTTTT CASRPPGQTITGELFF
TRBJ2-5 . . TRBV27 TGTGCCAGCAGTTTACAGGGCGGTGGGGGAGAGACCCAGTACTTC CASSLQGGGGETQYF
TRBJ2-1 . . TRBV7-8 TGTGCCAGCAGCTTAATGGGGGGCTCCTACAATGAGCAGTTCTTC CASSLMGGSYNEQFF
TRBJ1-1 . . TRBV12-3/TRBV12-4 TGTGCCAGCAGTTTCGAGCACACAACCGCTTTCTTT CASSFEHTTAFF
TRBJ2-7 TRBD2 few TRBV20-1 TGCAGTGCTAGAGCCTCCGGGACTAGCGATAGCTACGAGCAGTACTTC CSARASGTSDSYEQYF
TRBJ2-2 . few TRBV6-2/TRBV6-3 TGTGCCAGCCGGATGGCGGCAGGGGAAGCCGGGGAGCTGTTTTTT CASRMAAGEAGELFF
TRBJ2-7 . few TRBV6-6 TGTGCCAGCAGAAGTGGCGGGGAGCAGTACTTC CASRSGGEQYF
TRBJ1-2 . few TRBV5-1 TGCGCCAGCAGCTTGGTGTTTAGGATCCATGGCTACACCTTC CASSLVFRIHGYTF
TRBJ1-1 . . TRBV5-1 TGCGCCAGCAGCCCCCATTTGACAGACAACACTGAAGCTTTCTTT CASSPHLTDNTEAFF